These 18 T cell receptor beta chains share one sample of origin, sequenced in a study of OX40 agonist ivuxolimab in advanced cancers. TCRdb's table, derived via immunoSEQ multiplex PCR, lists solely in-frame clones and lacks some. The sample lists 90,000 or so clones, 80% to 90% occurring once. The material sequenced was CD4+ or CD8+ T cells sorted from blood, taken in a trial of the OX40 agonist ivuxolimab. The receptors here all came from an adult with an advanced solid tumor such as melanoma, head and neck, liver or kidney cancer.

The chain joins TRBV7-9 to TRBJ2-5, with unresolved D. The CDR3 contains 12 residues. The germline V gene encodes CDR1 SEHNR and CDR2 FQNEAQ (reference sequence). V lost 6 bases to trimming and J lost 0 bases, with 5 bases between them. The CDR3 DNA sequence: TGTGCCAGCAGTTACCACCAAGAGACCCAGTACTTC. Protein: CASSYHQETQYF.

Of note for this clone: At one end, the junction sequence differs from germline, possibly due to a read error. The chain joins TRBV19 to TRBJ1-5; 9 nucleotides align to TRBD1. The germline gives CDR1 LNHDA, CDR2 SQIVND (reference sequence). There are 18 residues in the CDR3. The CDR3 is CASSLDGTGLYSNQPQHF. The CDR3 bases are TGTGCCAGTAGTCTAGACGGGACAGGGCTTTATAGCAATCAGCCCCAGCATTTT.

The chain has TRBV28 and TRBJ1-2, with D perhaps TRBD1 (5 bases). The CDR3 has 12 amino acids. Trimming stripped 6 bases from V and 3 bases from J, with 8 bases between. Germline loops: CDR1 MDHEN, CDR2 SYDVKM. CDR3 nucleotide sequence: TGTGCCAGCAGGGTCAGGGACTATGGCTACACCTTC. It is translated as CASRVRDYGYTF.

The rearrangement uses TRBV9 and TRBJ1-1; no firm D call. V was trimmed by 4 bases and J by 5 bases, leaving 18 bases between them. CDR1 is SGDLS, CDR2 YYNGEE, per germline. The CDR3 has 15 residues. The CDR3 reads CASSPIRVGRTEAFF. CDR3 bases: TGTGCCAGCAGCCCAATCCGGGTGGGGAGGACTGAAGCTTTCTTT.

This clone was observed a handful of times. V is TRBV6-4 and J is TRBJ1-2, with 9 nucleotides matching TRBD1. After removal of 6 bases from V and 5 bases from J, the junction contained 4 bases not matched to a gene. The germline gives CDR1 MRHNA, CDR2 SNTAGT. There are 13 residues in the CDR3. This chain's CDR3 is CASSPDRGYGYTF. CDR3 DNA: TGTGCCAGCAGCCCGGACAGGGGATATGGCTACACCTTC.

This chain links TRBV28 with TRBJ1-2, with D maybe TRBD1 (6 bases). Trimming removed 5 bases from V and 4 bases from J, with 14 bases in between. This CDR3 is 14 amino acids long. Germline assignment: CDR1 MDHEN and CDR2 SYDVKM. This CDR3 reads CASSLGQGSYGYTF. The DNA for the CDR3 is TGTGCCAGCAGTCTTGGTCAGGGGAGCTATGGCTACACCTTC.

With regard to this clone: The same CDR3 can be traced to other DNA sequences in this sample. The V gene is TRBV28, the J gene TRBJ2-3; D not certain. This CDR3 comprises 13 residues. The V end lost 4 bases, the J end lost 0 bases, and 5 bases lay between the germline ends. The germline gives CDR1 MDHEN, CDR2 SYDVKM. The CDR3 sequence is CASSSPSTDTQYF. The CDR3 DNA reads TGTGCCAGCAGTTCGCCGAGCACAGATACGCAGTATTTT. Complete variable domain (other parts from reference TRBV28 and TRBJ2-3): DVKVTQSSRYLVKRTGEKVFLECVQDMDHENMFWYRQDPGLGLRLIYFSYDVKMKEKGDIPEGYSVSREKKERFSLILESASTNQTSMYLCASSSPSTDTQYFGPGTRLTVL.

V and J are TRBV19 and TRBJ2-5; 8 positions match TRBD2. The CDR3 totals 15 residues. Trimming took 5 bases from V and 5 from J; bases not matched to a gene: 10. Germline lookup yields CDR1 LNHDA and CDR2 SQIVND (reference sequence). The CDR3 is CASSLRREAGETQYF. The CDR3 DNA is TGTGCCAGTAGTTTGAGGCGGGAGGCCGGGGAGACCCAGTACTTC. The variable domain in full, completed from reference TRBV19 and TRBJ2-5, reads DGGITQSPKYLFRKEGQNVTLSCEQNLNHDAMYWYRQDPGQGLRLIYYSQIVNDFQKGDIAEGYSVSREKKESFPLTVTSAQKNPTAFYLCASSLRREAGETQYFGPGTRLLVL.

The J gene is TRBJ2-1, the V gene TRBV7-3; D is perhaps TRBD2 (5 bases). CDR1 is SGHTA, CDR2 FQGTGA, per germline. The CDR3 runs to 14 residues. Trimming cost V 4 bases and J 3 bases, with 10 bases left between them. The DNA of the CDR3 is TGTGCCAGCAGCTCCCCCGGGGTCTACAATGAGCAGTTCTTC. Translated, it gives CASSSPGVYNEQFF. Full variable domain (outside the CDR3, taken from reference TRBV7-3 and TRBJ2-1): GAGVSQTPSNKVTEKGKYVELRCDPISGHTALYWYRQSLGQGPEFLIYFQGTGAADDSGLPNDRFFAVRPEGSVSTLKIQRTERGDSAVYLCASSSPGVYNEQFFGPGTRLTVL.

The CDR3 nucleotides read TGTGCCAGCTCCCCGGGGGTTACAGATACGCAGTATTTT. This translates into CASSPGVTDTQYF. The rearrangement links TRBV18 to TRBJ2-3, with a possible D match to TRBD2 (6 bases). The CDR3 contains 13 residues. Germline loops: CDR1 KGHSH, CDR2 LQKENI. V was clipped by 6 bases and J by 3 bases, with 10 bases between them.

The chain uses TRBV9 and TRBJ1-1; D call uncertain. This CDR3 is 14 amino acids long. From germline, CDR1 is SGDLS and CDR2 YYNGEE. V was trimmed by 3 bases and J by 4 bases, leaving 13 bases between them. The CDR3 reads CASSEREAATEAFF. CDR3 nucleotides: TGTGCCAGCAGCGAGAGGGAGGCGGCCACTGAAGCTTTCTTT. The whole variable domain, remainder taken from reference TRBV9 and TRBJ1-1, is DSGVTQTPKHLITATGQRVTLRCSPRSGDLSVYWYQQSLDQGLQFLIQYYNGEERAKGNILERFSAQQFPDLHSELNLSSLELGDSALYFCASSEREAATEAFFGQGTRLTVV.

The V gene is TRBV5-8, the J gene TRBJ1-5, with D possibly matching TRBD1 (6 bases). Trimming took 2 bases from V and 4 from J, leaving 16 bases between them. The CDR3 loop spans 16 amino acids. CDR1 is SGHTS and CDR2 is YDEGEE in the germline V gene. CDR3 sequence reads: CASSFGQLGGNQPQHF. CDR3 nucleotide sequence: TGTGCCAGCAGCTTCGGACAGCTCGGGGGTAATCAGCCCCAGCATTTT.

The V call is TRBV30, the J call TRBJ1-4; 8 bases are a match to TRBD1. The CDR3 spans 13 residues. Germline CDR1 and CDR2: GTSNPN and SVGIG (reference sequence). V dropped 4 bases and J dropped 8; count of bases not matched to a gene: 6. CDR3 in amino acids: CAWTGQGWEKLFF. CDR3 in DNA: TGTGCCTGGACCGGACAGGGATGGGAAAAACTGTTTTTT.

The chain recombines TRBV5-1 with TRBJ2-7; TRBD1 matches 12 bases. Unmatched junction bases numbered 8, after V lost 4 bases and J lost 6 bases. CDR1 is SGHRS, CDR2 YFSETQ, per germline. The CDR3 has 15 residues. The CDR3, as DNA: TGCGCCAGCAGCCCAGGGACAGGGGGCGAATCCGAGCAGTACTTC. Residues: CASSPGTGGESEQYF.

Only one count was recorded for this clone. The CDR3 protein is CASSTAGTGGDNEKLFF. The CDR3 coding sequence is TGTGCCAGTAGTACCGCCGGGACAGGGGGCGATAATGAAAAACTGTTTTTT. V is TRBV19 and J is TRBJ1-4; 12 nucleotides line up with TRBD1. The length of the CDR3 is 17 residues. The junction had 7 bases not matched to a gene; V was cut back by 4 bases and J by 4 bases. Germline V gene sequence: CDR1 LNHDA, CDR2 SQIVND (reference sequence).

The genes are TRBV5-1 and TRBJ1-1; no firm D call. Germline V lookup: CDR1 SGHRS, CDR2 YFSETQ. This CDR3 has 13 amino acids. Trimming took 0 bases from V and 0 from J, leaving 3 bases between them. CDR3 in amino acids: CASSLGMNTEAFF. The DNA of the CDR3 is TGCGCCAGCAGCTTGGGGATGAACACTGAAGCTTTCTTT.

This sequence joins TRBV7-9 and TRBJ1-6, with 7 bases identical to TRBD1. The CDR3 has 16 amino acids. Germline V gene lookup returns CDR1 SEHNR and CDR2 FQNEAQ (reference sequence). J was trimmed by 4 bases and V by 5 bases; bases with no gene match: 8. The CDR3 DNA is TGTGCCAGCAGCGGCAGACAGGGACTTTATAATTCACCCCTCCACTTT. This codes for CASSGRQGLYNSPLHF. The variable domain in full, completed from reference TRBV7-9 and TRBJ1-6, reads DTGVSQNPRHKITKRGQNVTFRCDPISEHNRLYWYRQTLGQGPEFLTYFQNEAQLEKSRLLSDRFSAERPKGSFSTLEIQRTEQGDSAMYLCASSGRQGLYNSPLHFGNGTRLTVT.

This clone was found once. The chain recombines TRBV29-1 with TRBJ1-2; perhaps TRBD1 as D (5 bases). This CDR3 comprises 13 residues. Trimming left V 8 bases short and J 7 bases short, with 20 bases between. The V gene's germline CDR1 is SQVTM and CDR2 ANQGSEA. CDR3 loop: CSHSGPGDSGYTF. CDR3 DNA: TGCAGCCATTCGGGACCGGGAGATTCTGGCTACACCTTC. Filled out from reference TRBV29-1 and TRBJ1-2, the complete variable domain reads SAVISQKPSRDICQRGTSLTIQCQVDSQVTMMFWYRQQPGQSLTLIATANQGSEATYESGFVIDKFPISRPNLTFSTLTVSNMSPEDSSIYLCSHSGPGDSGYTFGSGTRLTVV.